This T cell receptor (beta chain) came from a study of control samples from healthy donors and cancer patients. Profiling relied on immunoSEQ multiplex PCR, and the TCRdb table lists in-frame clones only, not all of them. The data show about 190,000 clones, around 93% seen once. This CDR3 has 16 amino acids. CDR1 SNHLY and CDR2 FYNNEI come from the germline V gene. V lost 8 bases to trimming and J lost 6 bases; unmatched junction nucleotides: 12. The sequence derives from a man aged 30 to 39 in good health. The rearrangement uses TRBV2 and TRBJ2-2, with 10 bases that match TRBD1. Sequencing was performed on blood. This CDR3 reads CASVLHGTGVSGELFF. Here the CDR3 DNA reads TGTGCCAGCGTCCTTCACGGGACAGGGGTATCCGGGGAGCTGTTTTTT.